The next 27 T cell receptor beta chains were all read from a single sample in a study of blood T cell repertoires in COVID-19. Libraries were prepared by immunoSEQ multiplex PCR; TCRdb keeps only in-frame clonotypes and omits some of them. This sample has some 170,000 clones, with roughly 84% found just once. The sequenced material came from PBMCs or T cells enriched from blood (not recorded which). Receptor source: a human donor with acute COVID-19. The donor label of this sample is uncertain.

The chain has TRBV20-1 and TRBJ1-5; D unresolved. Germline CDR1 is DFQATT and CDR2 is SNEGSKA (reference sequence). There are 12 residues in the CDR3. V was trimmed by 3 bases and J by 4 bases, leaving 7 bases between them. The CDR3 coding sequence is TGCAGTGCTAGTCCTAAAAATCAGCCCCAGCATTTT. This gives the protein CSASPKNQPQHF.

The gene calls are TRBV10-2 and TRBJ2-3; the match to TRBD2 covers 8 bases. The CDR3 totals 17 residues. V shed 5 bases and J 5 bases; nucleotides not matched to a gene: 15. Looked up from germline, CDR1 is WSHSY and CDR2 is SAAADI. This chain's CDR3 is CASSPAGAGGSRDTQYF. The CDR3 DNA reads as TGCGCCAGCAGTCCCGCCGGGGCGGGGGGAAGTAGAGATACGCAGTATTTT.

J is TRBJ1-2 and V is TRBV6-5; D is unresolved. Germline-derived CDR1 and CDR2 are MNHEY and SVGAGI. V lost 6 bases to trimming and J lost 4 bases, with 18 bases between them. This CDR3 has 15 residues. The DNA of the CDR3 is TGTGCCAGCAGAAGAATTTTGCTGGAGCCCTATGGCTACACCTTC. Residues: CASRRILLEPYGYTF.

This rearrangement joins TRBV11-2 to TRBJ1-3, with D possibly TRBD1 on 6 matching bases. Trimming left V 3 bases short and J 0 bases short, with 12 bases between. Germline V gene lookup returns CDR1 SGHAT and CDR2 FQNNGV. The CDR3 totals 16 residues. This CDR3 reads CASSFHQGLSGNTIYF. CDR3 DNA: TGTGCCAGCAGCTTCCATCAGGGGCTCTCTGGAAACACCATATATTTT. The complete variable domain, with remaining parts taken from reference TRBV11-2 and TRBJ1-3, reads EAGVAQSPRYKIIEKRQSVAFWCNPISGHATLYWYQQILGQGPKLLIQFQNNGVVDDSQLPKDRFSAERLKGVDSTLKIQPAKLEDSAVYLCASSFHQGLSGNTIYFGEGSWLTVV.

The gene calls are TRBV2 and TRBJ1-4; no firm D call. V dropped 8 bases and J dropped 0 bases, with 13 bases sitting between them. Germline CDR1 and CDR2: SNHLY and FYNNEI. The CDR3 covers 15 residues. This CDR3 is CASAGPVATNEKLFF. Written as DNA, the CDR3 is TGTGCCAGCGCCGGTCCGGTAGCAACTAATGAAAAACTGTTTTTT. Looking up the rest from reference TRBV2 and TRBJ1-4 gives the full variable domain: EPEVTQTPSHQVTQMGQEVILRCVPISNHLYFYWYRQILGQKVEFLVSFYNNEISEKSEIFDDQFSVERPDGSNFTLKIRSTKLEDSAMYFCASAGPVATNEKLFFGSGTQLSVL.

The chain has TRBV7-2 and TRBJ1-6; tentatively, D is TRBD1 (5 bases). Germline V lookup: CDR1 SGHTA, CDR2 FQGNSA. The V gene lost 5 bases and the J gene lost 10 bases, with 18 bases spanning the gap. This CDR3 contains 15 residues. The CDR3 spells CASSIRGGWGSPLHF. In nucleotides, the CDR3 is TGTGCCAGCAGCATAAGGGGTGGCTGGGGCTCACCCCTCCACTTT.

The genes are TRBV11-2 and TRBJ2-1; 8 positions match TRBD1. Trimming removed 5 bases from V and 6 bases from J; junction bases left unmatched: 3. Germline assignment: CDR1 SGHAT and CDR2 FQNNGV. The CDR3 runs 13 residues. CDR3 in DNA: TGTGCCAGCAGCACTACAGGGGGCAATGAGCAGTTCTTC. Its protein product is CASSTTGGNEQFF.

The V and J genes are TRBV6-6 and TRBJ1-5, with 8 bases matching TRBD1. This CDR3 spans 15 amino acids. CDR1 and CDR2 (germline): MNHNY, SVGAGI (reference sequence). Germline trimming cut 6 bases from V and 10 bases from J; bases unmatched to any gene: 14. The CDR3, as DNA: TGTGCCAGCAGCTCCCAGGGGGCAGGCGGGGTACCCCAGCATTTT. Protein: CASSSQGAGGVPQHF.

The genes are TRBV19 and TRBJ1-3; D possibly corresponds to TRBD1 (5 bases). Germline-derived CDR1 and CDR2 are LNHDA and SQIVND (reference sequence). CDR3 length equals 15 residues. The ends were cut back, 7 bases at V and 0 bases at J, with 13 bases in the middle. CDR3 sequence reads: CASNSIDSSGNTIYF. CDR3 nucleotide sequence: TGTGCCAGTAATTCTATCGACAGCTCTGGAAACACCATATATTTT.

This chain joins TRBV11-2 and TRBJ1-5, with D maybe TRBD1 (5 bases). The V and J ends lost 5 bases and 7 bases respectively, with 18 bases between them. Germline V lookup: CDR1 SGHAT, CDR2 FQNNGV. This CDR3 region has 15 residues. In nucleotides, the CDR3 is TGTGCCAGCAGCCAAGGAGGGGTCGGAGGCCAGCCCCAGCATTTT. The encoded protein is CASSQGGVGGQPQHF. The entire variable domain, with the rest obtained from reference TRBV11-2 and TRBJ1-5, is as follows: EAGVAQSPRYKIIEKRQSVAFWCNPISGHATLYWYQQILGQGPKLLIQFQNNGVVDDSQLPKDRFSAERLKGVDSTLKIQPAKLEDSAVYLCASSQGGVGGQPQHFGDGTRLSIL.

The rearrangement links TRBV7-9 to TRBJ1-2; TRBD1 matches 8 bases. The CDR3 has 13 amino acids. With V trimmed by 10 bases and J by 3 bases, 7 bases remained unmatched. CDR1 and CDR2 from the germline V gene are SEHNR and FQNEAQ (reference sequence). The CDR3 reads CATSTGEDYGYTF. The CDR3 DNA reads as TGTGCCACCTCGACAGGGGAGGACTATGGCTACACCTTC.

This chain joins TRBV13 and TRBJ2-7; 8 positions match TRBD1. Per the germline V gene, CDR1 is PRHDT and CDR2 is FYEKMQ (reference sequence). The junction had 9 bases not matched to a gene; V was cut back by 5 bases and J by 0 bases. The CDR3 has 16 amino acids. For the CDR3, the DNA is TGTGCCAGCAGCCCAACCTGGGACAGGAGCTCCTACGAGCAGTACTTC. Its protein product is CASSPTWDRSSYEQYF.

The V and J genes are TRBV28 and TRBJ1-2; TRBD1 matches at 7 bases. CDR3 length: 15 residues. The J segment lost 2 bases and the V segment lost 3 bases, leaving 6 bases of the junction unmatched. The germline V gene has CDR1 MDHEN and CDR2 SYDVKM. The CDR3 here is CASSFEAGGNYGYTF. In DNA form, the CDR3 reads TGTGCCAGCAGTTTTGAGGCAGGGGGGAACTATGGCTACACCTTC.

The V gene is TRBV18, the J gene TRBJ2-7; D is unclear. The CDR3 extends over 13 amino acids. Between the trimmed V and J ends, which lost 3 bases and 2 bases, there was a span of 8 bases. The V gene's germline CDR1 is KGHSH and CDR2 LQKENI. The CDR3 region has the DNA TGTGCCAGCTCACCCTCCCAGGCCTACGAGCAGTACTTC. The encoded protein is CASSPSQAYEQYF.

CDR3 amino acids: CASSYLGRQDGYTF. CDR3 in DNA: TGTGCCAGCAGTTACTTAGGGAGACAGGATGGCTACACCTTC. The chain joins TRBV6-5 to TRBJ1-2; the D gene is possibly TRBD1 (6 bases). Trimming cost V 1 base and J 6 bases, with 12 bases left between them. The CDR3 is made up of 14 amino acids. CDR1 and CDR2 (germline): MNHEY, SVGAGI.

The genes are TRBV5-1 and TRBJ2-7, with 9 bases lining up with TRBD1. Unmatched junction bases numbered 4, after V lost 1 base and J lost 2 bases. This CDR3 region has 15 residues. From germline, CDR1 is SGHRS and CDR2 YFSETQ. CDR3 sequence: CASSLRTGDPYEQYF. The CDR3 DNA reads TGCGCCAGCAGCTTGAGGACAGGGGATCCCTACGAGCAGTACTTC.

The J gene is TRBJ1-2, the V gene TRBV7-9; 7 bases map to TRBD1. The germline V gene has CDR1 SEHNR and CDR2 FQNEAQ (reference sequence). The CDR3 has 16 residues. The trim removed 2 bases at V and 2 bases at J, leaving 8 bases unmatched. The CDR3 spells CASSLSEQGINYGYTF. In DNA, the CDR3 is TGTGCCAGCAGCTTATCTGAACAGGGGATAAACTATGGCTACACCTTC. Variable domain in full (rest from reference TRBV7-9 and TRBJ1-2): DTGVSQNPRHKITKRGQNVTFRCDPISEHNRLYWYRQTLGQGPEFLTYFQNEAQLEKSRLLSDRFSAERPKGSFSTLEIQRTEQGDSAMYLCASSLSEQGINYGYTFGSGTRLTVV.

This clone has only one observation. J is TRBJ2-3 and V is TRBV7-2; 13 nucleotides match TRBD2. Germline CDR1 and CDR2: SGHTA and FQGNSA. This CDR3 contains 18 residues. Germline trimming cut 1 base from V and 2 bases from J; bases unmatched to any gene: 6. The CDR3 DNA is TGTGCCAGCAGCTTAGAACTAGCGGGGGGGCCGAACACAGATACGCAGTATTTT. Amino acid sequence: CASSLELAGGPNTDTQYF.

J is TRBJ2-5 and V is TRBV7-8; 12 nucleotides align to TRBD2. CDR1 SGHVS and CDR2 FQNEAQ come from the germline V gene. V lost 4 bases to trimming and J lost 4 bases; unmatched junction nucleotides: 7. The CDR3 loop spans 16 amino acids. This CDR3 is CASSSSGGAPSETQYF. The CDR3 DNA sequence: TGTGCCAGCAGCTCTAGCGGGGGGGCCCCTTCAGAGACCCAGTACTTC. The full variable domain, with the rest looked up from reference TRBV7-8 and TRBJ2-5, is GAGVSQSPRYKVAKRGQDVALRCDPISGHVSLFWYQQALGQGPEFLTYFQNEAQLDKSGLPSDRFFAERPEGSVSTLKIQRTQQEDSAVYLCASSSSGGAPSETQYFGPGTRLLVL.

J is TRBJ1-2 and V is TRBV19; TRBD1 matches at 8 bases. V dropped 9 bases and J dropped 4; count of bases not matched to a gene: 4. The CDR3 runs to 12 residues. CDR1 LNHDA and CDR2 SQIVND come from the germline V gene (reference sequence). DNA for the CDR3: TGTGCCAGCAGGGGGCTCGGCTATGGCTACACCTTC. Protein product: CASRGLGYGYTF. The full variable domain, with the rest looked up from reference TRBV19 and TRBJ1-2, is DGGITQSPKYLFRKEGQNVTLSCEQNLNHDAMYWYRQDPGQGLRLIYYSQIVNDFQKGDIAEGYSVSREKKESFPLTVTSAQKNPTAFYLCASRGLGYGYTFGSGTRLTVV.

This chain links TRBV19 with TRBJ2-7; D gene ambiguous. The CDR3 contains 13 residues. Germline CDR1 reads LNHDA; CDR2 reads SQIVND (reference sequence). The V end was cut by 3 bases, the J end by 3 bases, with 9 bases between. CDR3 sequence reads: CASSMQRYYEQYF. DNA for the CDR3: TGTGCCAGTAGTATGCAGCGTTACTACGAGCAGTACTTC.

This clone was observed a handful of times. The rearrangement joins TRBV7-8 to TRBJ2-7; TRBD1 matches at 7 bases. V lost 4 bases and J lost 3; bases outside the gene matches: 6. Germline V lookup: CDR1 SGHVS, CDR2 FQNEAQ. This CDR3 has 14 amino acids. Here the CDR3 DNA reads TGTGCCAGCAGCTCAGCCGGGACAGTCTACGAGCAGTACTTC. Translated, it gives CASSSAGTVYEQYF.

V is TRBV11-2 and J is TRBJ2-7; 14 nucleotides agree with TRBD2. In germline, CDR1 is SGHAT, CDR2 FQNNGV. V was pared by 3 bases and J by 6 bases, with 13 bases of the junction left unmatched. This CDR3 is 18 amino acids long. The CDR3 here is CASSLVPGLAGAQGEQYF. CDR3 DNA sequence: TGTGCCAGCAGCTTGGTGCCGGGACTAGCGGGGGCCCAGGGCGAGCAGTACTTC.

The V call is TRBV27, the J call TRBJ2-2, with TRBD2 matching over 10 bases. The V segment lost 2 bases and the J segment 7 bases; nucleotides outside the gene matches: 4. Germline V gene lookup returns CDR1 MNHEY and CDR2 SMNVEV (reference sequence). CDR3 length: 15 amino acids. CDR3 region: CASSLSGGVYGELFF. The DNA for the CDR3 is TGTGCCAGCAGTTTAAGCGGGGGGGTTTACGGGGAGCTGTTTTTT.

The chain links TRBV9 to TRBJ1-6; D not certain. The germline gives CDR1 SGDLS, CDR2 YYNGEE. Trimming removed 1 base at V and 7 bases at J, with 3 bases between. The CDR3 spans 12 residues. Here the CDR3 DNA reads TGTGCCAGCAGCGTACAGAATTCACCCCTCCACTTT. It encodes CASSVQNSPLHF.

The chain uses TRBV7-2 and TRBJ2-7; 8 nucleotides agree with TRBD1. Germline values: CDR1 SGHTA, CDR2 FQGNSA. CDR3 length: 14 amino acids. The V gene end was trimmed by 0 bases and the J gene end by 3 bases; junction bases not matched to a gene: 1. CDR3: CASSLAQGVYEQYF. CDR3 nucleotides: TGTGCCAGCAGCTTAGCACAGGGGGTCTACGAGCAGTACTTC.

V is TRBV5-1 and J is TRBJ2-7, with D possibly TRBD1 on 6 matching bases. V was clipped by 4 bases and J by 3 bases, with 17 bases between them. This CDR3 contains 15 residues. Germline CDR1 is SGHRS and CDR2 is YFSETQ. The CDR3 region has the DNA TGCGCCAGCAGCCGAGGACAGCCCAAAGGCTACGAGCAGTACTTC. This translates into CASSRGQPKGYEQYF.